This T cell receptor beta chain came from a study of control samples from healthy donors and cancer patients. Germline V gives CDR1 SGHRS, CDR2 YFSETQ. The CDR3 is made up of 12 amino acids. V lost 4 bases, J lost 5 bases, and 3 bases stayed unmatched. Repertoires were generated with immunoSEQ multiplex PCR, while TCRdb's copy carries only in-frame clones and drops some. The data hold fewer than 150,000 clones, with 91% observed a single time. This sequence was found in a man between 18 and 29 years old in good health. This chain joins TRBV5-1 and TRBJ2-7; the match to TRBD1 covers 7 bases. What was sequenced was blood. The CDR3 DNA is TGCGCCAGCAGCCCCGGGACAGACGAGCAGTACTTC. As protein: CASSPGTDEQYF.